Following are 20 T cell receptor beta chains from one sample sequenced in a study of blood T cell repertoires in COVID-19. Clones were read by immunoSEQ multiplex PCR, and TCRdb kept only the in-frame ones, dropping some. The sample comprises 140,000 to 150,000 clones, 80% to 90% of which are singletons, and under 7.5% rests with the top ten. Material for sequencing was peripheral blood. Receptors were obtained from an elderly man with acute or convalescent COVID-19.

This clone was recorded a few times. The chain recombines TRBV7-3 with TRBJ2-2, with D perhaps TRBD2 (5 bases). Trimming shortened V by 0 bases and J by 2 bases, and 10 bases separated the two germline ends. CDR3 length equals 16 residues. Germline CDR1 reads SGHTA; CDR2 reads FQGTGA. The CDR3 loop reads CASSLTSGTNTGELFF. The DNA of the CDR3 is TGTGCCAGCAGCTTAACGAGCGGCACCAACACCGGGGAGCTGTTTTTT.

The chain couples TRBV3-1 (or the pseudogene TRBV3-2) to TRBJ2-7; weak D call: TRBD1 (5 bases). The germline V and J ends were trimmed by 3 bases and 1 base, with 10 bases remaining between them. This CDR3 contains 14 residues. The germline V gene has CDR1 LGHDT and CDR2 YNNKEL (reference sequence). The CDR3 loop is CASSQQGRSYEQYF. The CDR3 region has the DNA TGTGCCAGCAGCCAGCAGGGAAGGTCCTACGAGCAGTACTTC.

The chain recombines TRBV2 with TRBJ2-1, with 8 positions matching TRBD1. Germline loops: CDR1 SNHLY, CDR2 FYNNEI. V lost 7 bases to trimming and J lost 9 bases; unmatched junction nucleotides: 11. CDR3 size: 14 residues. CDR3: CASKADRGRGEQFF. The CDR3 DNA reads TGTGCCAGCAAAGCCGACAGGGGAAGGGGTGAGCAGTTCTTC.

Only a few counts were recorded for this clone. The rearrangement links TRBV7-2 to TRBJ1-3; D not resolved. Germline V gives CDR1 SGHTA, CDR2 FQGNSA. This CDR3 has 15 amino acids. V lost 4 bases to trimming and J lost 0 bases, with 10 bases between them. The CDR3 sequence: CASSSGPYSGNTIYF. The CDR3 nucleotides are TGTGCCAGCAGCTCCGGTCCCTACTCTGGAAACACCATATATTTT.

The chain couples TRBV27 to TRBJ2-7, with TRBD2 identical over 13 bases. Losses at the gene ends were 7 bases for V and 5 bases for J; bases not matched to a gene: 11. Germline CDR1 and CDR2: MNHEY and SMNVEV (reference sequence). CDR3 length: 16 residues. This chain's CDR3 is CASKYEGLAGVDEQYF. CDR3 DNA sequence: TGTGCCAGCAAGTACGAAGGACTAGCGGGAGTTGACGAGCAGTACTTC.

V usage is TRBV24-1 and J usage is TRBJ2-3; TRBD2 matches at 12 bases. The germline CDR1 and CDR2 sequences are KGHDR and SFDVKD. V lost 3 bases and J lost 5; bases outside the gene matches: 2. The CDR3 contains 15 residues. CDR3 region: CATSDTGLAGDTQYF. DNA for the CDR3: TGTGCCACCAGTGATACGGGACTAGCGGGAGATACGCAGTATTTT.

V gene TRBV9 combines with J gene TRBJ2-7; tentatively, D is TRBD1 (5 bases). The germline gives CDR1 SGDLS, CDR2 YYNGEE. Trimming pared 2 bases from V and 3 bases from J, leaving 12 bases between. The CDR3 runs 14 residues. The CDR3 region has the DNA TGTGCCAGCAGCGTGTTACAGGTCGACTACGAGCAGTACTTC. Encoded protein: CASSVLQVDYEQYF.

The rearrangement links TRBV24-1 to TRBJ2-3, with TRBD2 matching over 7 bases. There are 13 residues in the CDR3. The ends lost 5 bases at V and 4 bases at J; junction bases unmatched: 2. Germline V gene data show CDR1 as KGHDR and CDR2 as SFDVKD. CDR3 sequence reads: CATSAGGSDTQYF. The CDR3 DNA sequence: TGTGCCACCAGTGCGGGGGGTTCAGATACGCAGTATTTT.

The rearrangement links TRBV28 to TRBJ1-4, with 7 bases matching TRBD1. Germline CDR1 reads MDHEN; CDR2 reads SYDVKM. J lost 5 bases, V lost 4 bases, and 4 bases had no gene match. The CDR3 runs 14 residues. CDR3 in DNA: TGTGCCAGCAGTTACAGGGGTTGGAATGAAAAACTGTTTTTT. Its translation: CASSYRGWNEKLFF.

This chain uses TRBV5-1 with TRBJ2-5; weak D call: TRBD1 (6 bases). V shed 0 bases and J shed 2 bases, with 14 bases lying between them. This CDR3 has 16 amino acids. CDR1 and CDR2 from the germline V gene are SGHRS and YFSETQ. The CDR3 bases are TGCGCCAGCAGCTTGGGTGGTACAGGGTCTCAAGAGACCCAGTACTTC. Encoded protein: CASSLGGTGSQETQYF. The whole variable domain, filled in from reference TRBV5-1 and TRBJ2-5, reads KAGVTQTPRYLIKTRGQQVTLSCSPISGHRSVSWYQQTPGQGLQFLFEYFSETQRNKGNFPGRFSGRQFSNSRSEMNVSTLELGDSALYLCASSLGGTGSQETQYFGPGTRLLVL.

V is TRBV19 and J is TRBJ1-3, with 8 positions matching TRBD1. This CDR3 region has 14 residues. CDR1 is LNHDA and CDR2 is SQIVND in the germline V gene (reference sequence). J gave up 4 bases and V 9 bases, and 8 bases lay outside the gene matches. The CDR3 is CASQTGGTGNTIYF. CDR3 coding DNA: TGTGCCAGCCAAACAGGGGGTACAGGAAACACCATATATTTT.

About this clone itself: Within the sample, other DNA sequences also encode this same CDR3. The chain links TRBV11-2 to TRBJ1-2; D may be TRBD1 (5 bases). CDR1 and CDR2 (germline): SGHAT, FQNNGV. The V end was cut by 1 base, the J end by 2 bases, with 11 bases between. The CDR3 totals 15 residues. The chain's CDR3 is CASSLVRGWNYGYTF. The CDR3, as DNA: TGTGCCAGCAGCTTAGTAAGGGGTTGGAACTATGGCTACACCTTC.

This chain links TRBV5-1 with TRBJ2-2; TRBD2 agrees at 9 bases. Looked up from germline, CDR1 is SGHRS and CDR2 is YFSETQ. The CDR3 covers 15 residues. Germline trimming cut 4 bases from V and 3 bases from J; bases unmatched to any gene: 4. CDR3 sequence (DNA): TGCGCCAGCAGCATTAGCGGGAGAGACACCGGGGAGCTGTTTTTT. Encoded protein: CASSISGRDTGELFF.

In this sample, this clone turned up a few times. The rearrangement joins TRBV11-2 to TRBJ1-3; D might be TRBD1 (6 bases). Trimming took off 5 bases at V and 0 bases at J, with 11 bases between the two ends. CDR3 length equals 15 residues. The germline V gene encodes CDR1 SGHAT and CDR2 FQNNGV. The CDR3 region is CASSPGHLSGNTIYF. The CDR3 DNA reads as TGTGCCAGCAGCCCGGGACACCTCTCTGGAAACACCATATATTTT.

The rearrangement links TRBV18 to TRBJ2-1, with TRBD1 as a possible D gene (5 bases). Germline-derived CDR1 and CDR2 are KGHSH and LQKENI. V was clipped by 3 bases and J by 7 bases, with 13 bases between them. The CDR3 sequence is 14 residues long. DNA for the CDR3: TGTGCCAGCTCACCCCAGGGTATAGGAAATGAGCAGTTCTTC. Translated: CASSPQGIGNEQFF. Full variable domain (outside the CDR3, taken from reference TRBV18 and TRBJ2-1): NAGVMQNPRHLVRRRGQEARLRCSPMKGHSHVYWYRQLPEEGLKFMVYLQKENIIDESGMPKERFSAEFPKEGPSILRIQQVVRGDSAAYFCASSPQGIGNEQFFGPGTRLTVL.

V and J are TRBV6-2 or TRBV6-3 and TRBJ2-1; 13 bases line up with TRBD2. The junction had 3 bases not matched to a gene; V was cut back by 1 base and J by 9 bases. This CDR3 is built from 15 residues. The germline V gene has CDR1 MNHEY and CDR2 SVGEGT. The CDR3 protein is CASSYLLAGGSEQFF. CDR3 DNA sequence: TGTGCCAGCAGTTACTTACTAGCGGGGGGGAGTGAGCAGTTCTTC.

CDR3 residues: CASSRAGTEIYEQYF. CDR3 nucleotides: TGTGCCAGCAGTCGCGCCGGGACAGAGATCTACGAGCAGTACTTC. The chain has TRBV27 and TRBJ2-7; 7 bases map to TRBD1. The V and J ends lost 5 bases and 3 bases, in that order; junction bases with no gene match: 10. The length of the CDR3 is 15 residues. Germline CDR1 and CDR2: MNHEY and SMNVEV (reference sequence).

The chain links TRBV28 to TRBJ2-6, with TRBD1 matching 9 bases. The V segment lost 4 bases and the J segment 0 bases; nucleotides outside the gene matches: 10. The CDR3 has 19 residues. Germline V CDR1 and CDR2: MDHEN, SYDVKM. The CDR3 bases are TGTGCCAGCAGTTCCCCGATGGGACAGGGAAGCTCTGGGGCCAACGTCCTGACTTTC. Its translation is CASSSPMGQGSSGANVLTF.

This clone has just one count. The rearrangement links TRBV5-1 to TRBJ2-1; 8 positions agree with TRBD1. Germline V gives CDR1 SGHRS, CDR2 YFSETQ. V shed 4 bases and J 6 bases; nucleotides not matched to a gene: 9. The CDR3 has 15 amino acids. CDR3 residues: CASSTRDRWLNEQFF. The CDR3 DNA is TGCGCCAGCAGCACACGGGACAGGTGGCTCAATGAGCAGTTCTTC.

The genes are TRBV7-8 and TRBJ2-3; possible D gene TRBD1, 5 bases. V was trimmed by 2 bases and J by 5 bases, leaving 11 bases between them. CDR1 is SGHVS, CDR2 FQNEAQ, per germline. This CDR3 has 14 residues. CDR3 in amino acids: CASSLRGHKDTQYF. For the CDR3, the DNA is TGTGCCAGCAGCTTAAGAGGACACAAAGATACGCAGTATTTT.